A single sample is the source of the 18 T cell receptor beta chains below, sequenced in a study of vaccination and CD4 T cells after COVID-19. The treatment denotes: roughly 11-day PBMC culture with coronavirus spike peptide pools or control peptides (ViraFEST assay). No antigens are known for them. Sequencing of cultured CD4+ T cell DNA used the Oncomine TCR Beta short-read assay. TCRdb used MiXCR to reprocess the PCR reads, holding one entry per CDR3 protein. The sample carries 28,000 or so distinct CDR3 sequences, 40% to 50% recorded once. Specimen: CD4+ T cells from blood, cultured in vitro. The receptors here all came from a human donor who had recovered from COVID-19.

The sample holds one count of this clonotype. V and J are TRBV15 and TRBJ2-7; possible D gene TRBD2, 5 bases. The V end was cut by 0 bases, the J end by 5 bases, with 23 bases between. In germline, CDR1 is LNHNV, CDR2 YYDKDF (reference sequence). The CDR3 spans 18 residues. CDR3 coding DNA: TGTGCCACCAGCAGAGATACGGCAGGACTGAGGGAGAGAAACGAGCAGTACTTC. It translates to CATSRDTAGLRERNEQYF.

Here the CDR3 DNA reads TGCGCCAGCAGCGTTCCGGGACTAGCGAACACCGGGGAGCTGTTTTTT. Its protein is CASSVPGLANTGELFF. The V call is TRBV5-1, the J call TRBJ2-2, with 8 bases matching TRBD2. V was pared by 4 bases and J by 0 bases, with 5 bases of the junction left unmatched. This CDR3 has 16 amino acids. Germline CDR1 SGHRS, CDR2 YFSETQ.

This clonotype was seen more than once but under ten times. The rearrangement links TRBV7-2 to TRBJ1-5, with 7 nucleotides matching TRBD1. Losses at the gene ends were 4 bases for V and 5 bases for J; bases not matched to a gene: 5. The germline V gene encodes CDR1 SGHTA and CDR2 FQGNSA. The CDR3 is 14 residues long. The CDR3, as DNA: TGTGCCAGCAGCTCTTTCCAGGGGGATCAGCCCCAGCATTTT. It is translated as CASSSFQGDQPQHF.

This sequence joins TRBV20-1 and TRBJ2-2; D is perhaps TRBD2 (5 bases). Deletions cut 2 bases from V and 2 bases from J, with 15 bases between. Looked up from germline, CDR1 is DFQATT and CDR2 is SNEGSKA (reference sequence). The CDR3 sequence is 16 residues long. Here the CDR3 reads CSARTSGLLNTGELFF. The CDR3 DNA reads TGCAGTGCTAGAACATCTGGACTTTTAAACACCGGGGAGCTGTTTTTT.

In this sample, this clonotype turned up a few times. This chain joins TRBV29-1 and TRBJ2-7, with D possibly TRBD1 on 6 matching bases. The germline gives CDR1 SQVTM, CDR2 ANQGSEA. Trimming left V 2 bases short and J 2 bases short, with 10 bases between. CDR3 size: 13 residues. As DNA, the CDR3 is TGCAGCGTTGAATCAGGGGACACCTACGAGCAGTACTTC. Its protein product is CSVESGDTYEQYF.

This clonotype was observed a handful of times. This rearrangement joins TRBV2 to TRBJ1-2; D unresolved. V lost 0 bases to trimming and J lost 4 bases, with 3 bases between them. From germline, CDR1 is SNHLY and CDR2 FYNNEI. The CDR3 covers 12 residues. CDR3: CASSEAAYGYTF. CDR3 sequence (DNA): TGTGCCAGCAGTGAAGCGGCCTATGGCTACACCTTC.

The chain employs TRBV24-1 and TRBJ2-7, with 10 bases identical to TRBD1. Germline V gives CDR1 KGHDR, CDR2 SFDVKD. The CDR3 extends over 15 amino acids. The J segment lost 2 bases and the V segment lost 5 bases, leaving 5 bases of the junction unmatched. The CDR3 is CATSGDRGGTYEQYF. The CDR3 DNA reads as TGTGCCACCAGTGGGGACAGGGGAGGAACCTACGAGCAGTACTTC.

The J gene is TRBJ1-6, the V gene TRBV20-1; 7 bases align to TRBD1. V shed 7 bases and J 7 bases; nucleotides not matched to a gene: 7. This CDR3 contains 13 residues. Germline lookup yields CDR1 DFQATT and CDR2 SNEGSKA (reference sequence). The CDR3 here is CSGSGGRNSPLHF. The CDR3 DNA follows: TGCAGTGGTTCAGGGGGACGCAATTCACCCCTCCACTTT.

CDR3 sequence reads: CASSLGDTQYF. As DNA, the CDR3 is TGCGCCAGCAGCTTGGGGGATACGCAGTATTTT. The chain links TRBV5-1 to TRBJ2-3, with no clear D. The V end was cut by 0 bases, the J end by 6 bases, with 2 bases between. Germline CDR1 and CDR2: SGHRS and YFSETQ. The CDR3 has 11 amino acids. Full variable domain (rest looked up from reference TRBV5-1 and TRBJ2-3): KAGVTQTPRYLIKTRGQQVTLSCSPISGHRSVSWYQQTPGQGLQFLFEYFSETQRNKGNFPGRFSGRQFSNSRSEMNVSTLELGDSALYLCASSLGDTQYFGPGTRLTVL.

This chain links TRBV10-3 with TRBJ1-5, with 10 nucleotides matching TRBD1. V shed 0 bases, J shed 2 bases, and the junction held 10 bases outside the gene matches. This CDR3 spans 19 amino acids. The germline V gene encodes CDR1 ENHRY and CDR2 SYGVKD. DNA of the CDR3: TGTGCCATCAGTGAGTCGAGACAGGGGGCTAACCGCGGCAATCAGCCCCAGCATTTT. This translates into CAISESRQGANRGNQPQHF.

There are a few counts of this clonotype. The chain uses TRBV27 and TRBJ1-5; 10 nucleotides align to TRBD1. V lost 4 bases, J lost 4 bases, and 10 bases stayed unmatched. The CDR3 is 17 amino acids. Germline assignment: CDR1 MNHEY and CDR2 SMNVEV (reference sequence). Here the CDR3 DNA reads TGTGCCAGCAGTTCCCACTTGGACAGGGGGAGGAATCAGCCCCAGCATTTT. Amino acid sequence: CASSSHLDRGRNQPQHF.

The V call is TRBV30, the J call TRBJ2-3; 9 nucleotides match TRBD2. This CDR3 region has 12 residues. Trimming cost V 3 bases and J 12 bases; bases outside gene matches: 7. Per germline, CDR1 GTSNPN and CDR2 SVGIG (reference sequence). The CDR3 here is CAWRASGRIQYF. The CDR3 nucleotides read TGTGCCTGGAGGGCAAGCGGGAGGATCCAGTATTTT.

This chain uses TRBV11-2 with TRBJ2-2, with 7 bases that match TRBD1. This CDR3 contains 15 residues. The V gene's germline CDR1 is SGHAT and CDR2 FQNNGV. V lost 4 bases, J lost 5 bases, and 7 bases stayed unmatched. The CDR3 nucleotides are TGTGCCAGCAGCTCCCACAGGGGAAAAACCGGGGAGCTGTTTTTT. The encoded protein is CASSSHRGKTGELFF.

The V and J genes are TRBV7-2 and TRBJ2-7, with 12 bases fitting TRBD2. The CDR3 runs to 16 residues. CDR1 and CDR2 from the germline V gene are SGHTA and FQGNSA. Unmatched junction bases numbered 15, after V lost 8 bases and J lost 7 bases. The CDR3 loop reads CASATSASGRASEQYF. DNA for the CDR3: TGTGCCAGCGCTACGTCCGCTAGCGGGAGGGCTAGTGAGCAGTACTTC.

The chain links TRBV4-3 to TRBJ1-6; a possible D gene is TRBD1 (6 bases). V lost 2 bases, J lost 4 bases, and 12 bases lay in between. CDR3 size: 16 residues. Per germline, CDR1 LGHNA and CDR2 YSLEER. The CDR3 DNA reads as TGCGCCAGCAGCCAACTGACAGGATTTTATAATTCACCCCTCCACTTT. It is translated as CASSQLTGFYNSPLHF.

The V gene is TRBV20-1, the J gene TRBJ1-1; D not certain. Trimming pared 3 bases from V and 1 base from J, leaving 9 bases between. The length of the CDR3 is 13 residues. Germline V gives CDR1 DFQATT, CDR2 SNEGSKA (reference sequence). The CDR3 spells CSARKGQNTEAFF. In DNA, the CDR3 is TGCAGTGCTAGGAAGGGTCAGAACACTGAAGCTTTCTTT.

The chain links TRBV20-1 to TRBJ1-1; 8 nucleotides match TRBD1. This CDR3 has 15 amino acids. From germline, CDR1 is DFQATT and CDR2 SNEGSKA (reference sequence). V lost 6 bases and J lost 5; bases outside the gene matches: 14. The CDR3 sequence is CSAQVPGGWKTEAFF. The CDR3 DNA reads TGCAGTGCGCAGGTCCCAGGGGGCTGGAAAACTGAAGCTTTCTTT.

The rearrangement links TRBV24-1 to TRBJ2-7; 10 bases are a match to TRBD1. V trimming: 3 bases; J trimming: 5 bases; junction bases outside the gene matches: 9. The CDR3 spans 16 residues. Looked up from germline, CDR1 is KGHDR and CDR2 is SFDVKD. CDR3 in DNA: TGTGCCACCAGTGATAGTCTTGGACAGGGGGTAGACGAGCAGTACTTC. This sequence encodes CATSDSLGQGVDEQYF.